This T cell receptor beta chain was identified during a study of shared clonotypes between healthy human individuals. Some clones are missing from TCRdb's copy, which holds only in-frame ones; the method was immunoSEQ multiplex PCR. The sample shows under 300,000 clones, about 69% of them seen only once. This clone was observed a few times. Material for sequencing was memory CD4+ T cells sorted from blood. Subset described: CD45RA-negative fraction. The sequence derives from a man aged 30 to 45 in good health.

CDR3 nucleotide sequence: TGTGCCAGCAGTTTTAAGCCCTTCTATGGCTACACCTTC. This translates into CASSFKPFYGYTF. The V and J genes are TRBV27 and TRBJ1-2; no definite D call. This CDR3 has 13 residues. Germline V lookup: CDR1 MNHEY, CDR2 SMNVEV (reference sequence). V lost 3 bases and J 4 bases, leaving 9 bases between the germline ends.